The next 26 T cell receptor beta chains were all read from a single sample in a study of T cells in placental villitis. Amplification of TCR-beta CDR3 regions from genomic DNA was performed with the immunoSEQ v4 bias-controlled multiplex PCR assay, which was run blinded to group allocation. The table was pulled from immuneACCESS by TCRdb, which kept in-frame rearrangements only. Such tables lose some clones; where checked, under half of the loss comes from unresolved V genes, and the rest has no known cause. This sample comprises a few hundred clones, almost 95% of them detected only once. The top ten clonotypes cover 16% of the sample. Sequenced sample: placental tissue containing maternal and fetal cells. The origin of the receptors is a human donor in good health; the placental T cells may come from both mother and fetus.

The chain joins TRBV24-1 to TRBJ1-2, with D maybe TRBD1 (5 bases). V gave up 3 bases and J gave up 5 bases, with 12 bases separating them. CDR1 KGHDR and CDR2 SFDVKD come from the germline V gene. The CDR3 extends over 14 amino acids. CDR3 region: CATSDPRTPYGYTF. CDR3 DNA sequence: TGTGCCACCAGTGATCCCCGGACACCTTATGGCTACACCTTC.

The J gene is TRBJ1-2, the V gene TRBV24-1, with D perhaps TRBD1 (5 bases). The CDR3 spans 13 residues. Deletions cut 2 bases from V and 2 bases from J, with 5 bases between. The V gene's germline CDR1 is KGHDR and CDR2 SFDVKD. The DNA of the CDR3 is TGTGCCACCAGTGATTGGGACAACTATGGCTACACCTTC. This encodes CATSDWDNYGYTF.

By sample fraction, this clone is hyperexpanded (1% or more). The CDR3 nucleotides read TGCAGCGCCACGCCCAGCGGGGGTTACAATGAGCAGTTCTTC. This gives the protein CSATPSGGYNEQFF. This chain links TRBV29-1 with TRBJ2-1, with 8 positions matching TRBD2. The CDR3 sequence is 14 residues long. V lost 7 bases, J lost 4 bases, and 9 bases stayed unmatched. In germline, CDR1 is SQVTM, CDR2 ANQGSEA.

The chain carries TRBV7-9 and TRBJ1-2, with 8 bases lining up with TRBD1. J was trimmed by 9 bases and V by 1 base; bases with no gene match: 10. Germline V gives CDR1 SEHNR, CDR2 FQNEAQ (reference sequence). The CDR3 runs 15 residues. CDR3 loop: CASSLEGQGALSYTF. The CDR3 nucleotides are TGTGCCAGCAGCTTAGAGGGTCAGGGGGCGCTTAGCTACACCTTC. The variable domain in full, with the rest retrieved from reference TRBV7-9 and TRBJ1-2, is DTGVSQNPRHKITKRGQNVTFRCDPISEHNRLYWYRQTLGQGPEFLTYFQNEAQLEKSRLLSDRFSAERPKGSFSTLEIQRTEQGDSAMYLCASSLEGQGALSYTFGSGTRLTVV.

This clone has just a few counts. The V gene is TRBV29-1, the J gene TRBJ1-1; D unclear. Trimming cost V 6 bases and J 7 bases, with 15 bases left between them. Germline CDR1 is SQVTM and CDR2 is ANQGSEA. The CDR3 is 12 residues long. CDR3 amino acids: CSVQGIEVEAFF. The CDR3 DNA reads as TGCAGCGTCCAAGGGATTGAGGTTGAAGCTTTCTTT.

The chain carries TRBV9 and TRBJ2-3; D call uncertain. The CDR3 totals 15 residues. V was cut by 0 bases and J by 0 bases, with 8 bases left in between. Germline CDR1 SGDLS, CDR2 YYNGEE. CDR3 sequence (DNA): TGTGCCAGCAGCGTAGCCGCGGCTAGCACAGATACGCAGTATTTT. Its protein is CASSVAAASTDTQYF.

The rearrangement links TRBV6-5 to TRBJ1-3; the match to TRBD1 covers 9 bases. The CDR3 has 15 residues. Trimming removed 6 bases from V and 0 bases from J; junction bases left unmatched: 3. The germline gives CDR1 MNHEY, CDR2 SVGAGI. The CDR3 sequence is CASRQGASSGNTIYF. The CDR3, as DNA: TGTGCCAGCAGACAGGGGGCGAGCTCTGGAAACACCATATATTTT.

The chain couples TRBV5-1 to TRBJ1-5, with 7 positions matching TRBD1. The CDR3 spans 14 residues. From germline, CDR1 is SGHRS and CDR2 YFSETQ. Germline trimming cut 4 bases from V and 2 bases from J; bases unmatched to any gene: 3. The CDR3 DNA reads as TGCGCCAGCAGCCCTGGACAGGGCAATCAGCCCCAGCATTTT. Translation: CASSPGQGNQPQHF.

The genes are TRBV11-1 and TRBJ1-1; the D is unclear. CDR3 length: 13 amino acids. The V end was cut by 2 bases, the J end by 5 bases, with 9 bases between. Germline loops: CDR1 SGHAT, CDR2 FQDESV (reference sequence). Here the CDR3 DNA reads TGTGCCAGCAGCTTAATAAGTTGGACTGAAGCTTTCTTT. Protein sequence: CASSLISWTEAFF.

The genes are TRBV2 and TRBJ2-1; D gene uncertain. Germline V gene sequence: CDR1 SNHLY, CDR2 FYNNEI. There are 15 residues in the CDR3. Trimming pared 8 bases from V and 3 bases from J, leaving 17 bases between. CDR3 DNA: TGTGCCAGCGACCCTGGCAGGAAGTTCTACAATGAGCAGTTCTTC. Amino acid sequence: CASDPGRKFYNEQFF.

In nucleotides, the CDR3 is TGTGCCAGCAGCTTGACCGAGGGGAGGACTGAAGCTTTCTTT. Protein product: CASSLTEGRTEAFF. This chain connects TRBV5-6 to TRBJ1-1, with TRBD1 as a possible D gene (5 bases). This CDR3 contains 14 residues. The V end lost 1 base, the J end lost 5 bases, and 12 bases lay between the germline ends. Germline CDR1 is SGHDT and CDR2 is YYEEEE. Combining the CDR3 with reference TRBV5-6 and TRBJ1-1 gives the whole variable domain DAGVTQSPTHLIKTRGQQVTLRCSPKSGHDTVSWYQQALGQGPQFIFQYYEEEERQRGNFPDRFSGHQFPNYSSELNVNALLLGDSALYLCASSLTEGRTEAFFGQGTRLTVV.

The J gene is TRBJ2-4, the V gene TRBV5-6, with 14 bases aligning to TRBD2. The V gene end was trimmed by 2 bases and the J gene end by 4 bases; junction bases not matched to a gene: 5. Germline loops: CDR1 SGHDT, CDR2 YYEEEE. The CDR3 sequence is 17 residues long. The chain's CDR3 is CASSFWTSGRPKNIQYF. Written as DNA, the CDR3 is TGTGCCAGCAGCTTTTGGACTAGCGGGAGGCCGAAAAACATTCAGTACTTC.

The chain recombines TRBV27 with TRBJ2-2, with 8 nucleotides matching TRBD2. V was clipped by 5 bases and J by 3 bases; unmatched bases: 5. CDR3 length equals 15 residues. Germline lookup yields CDR1 MNHEY and CDR2 SMNVEV (reference sequence). The CDR3, as DNA: TGTGCCAGCAGTCACGGGGGGGCGGACACCGGGGAGCTGTTTTTT. Its protein is CASSHGGADTGELFF.

This rearrangement joins TRBV4-1 to TRBJ2-2; 10 nucleotides match TRBD1. From germline, CDR1 is MGHRA and CDR2 YSYEKL. V lost 3 bases, J lost 5 bases, and 12 bases stayed unmatched. The CDR3 covers 18 residues. The CDR3 loop reads CASSHGGDRGTRTGELFF. As DNA, the CDR3 is TGCGCCAGCAGCCACGGAGGGGACAGGGGTACGAGAACCGGGGAGCTGTTTTTT.

The chain is built from TRBV7-9 and TRBJ1-1; D perhaps matches TRBD1 (5 bases). Looked up from germline, CDR1 is SEHNR and CDR2 is FQNEAQ (reference sequence). With 1 base removed from V and 4 bases from J, the gap between germline ends came to 7 bases. The CDR3 totals 13 residues. CDR3 nucleotides: TGTGCCAGCAGCTTAGGAACAGGCACTGAAGCTTTCTTT. Its translation is CASSLGTGTEAFF.

The CDR3 nucleotides are TGTGCCAGCAGTCACCATGCGGACACTGAAGCTTTCTTT. It is translated as CASSHHADTEAFF. The genes are TRBV11-1 and TRBJ1-1; D call uncertain. The CDR3 runs to 13 residues. CDR1 is SGHAT, CDR2 FQDESV, per germline (reference sequence). Trimming removed 6 bases at V and 3 bases at J, with 11 bases between.

This rearrangement joins TRBV11-3 to TRBJ2-6; 9 bases align to TRBD1. The CDR3 is 15 residues long. V lost 4 bases to trimming and J lost 4 bases; unmatched junction nucleotides: 2. Per the germline V gene, CDR1 is SGHNT and CDR2 is YENEEA. CDR3 nucleotides: TGTGCCAGCAGCTCAGGGACAGGGGGGGCCAACGTCCTGACTTTC. Translation gives CASSSGTGGANVLTF.

The chain joins TRBV10-1 to TRBJ2-6; the D is unclear. Trimming shortened V by 9 bases and J by 0 bases, and 3 bases separated the two germline ends. The CDR3 is 12 amino acids. CDR1 and CDR2 (germline): WNHNN, SYGVQD (reference sequence). This CDR3 reads CARDSGANVLTF. The DNA of the CDR3 is TGCGCCAGGGACTCTGGGGCCAACGTCCTGACTTTC.

This rearrangement joins TRBV5-1 to TRBJ1-2, with D perhaps TRBD1 (5 bases). The germline V gene encodes CDR1 SGHRS and CDR2 YFSETQ. This CDR3 is 18 amino acids long. The V gene lost 0 bases and the J gene lost 4 bases, with 22 bases spanning the gap. CDR3: CASSLASGPSRGFYGYTF. CDR3 nucleotides: TGCGCCAGCAGCTTGGCCTCGGGCCCCAGCCGGGGGTTCTATGGCTACACCTTC. The variable domain in full, with the rest retrieved from reference TRBV5-1 and TRBJ1-2, is KAGVTQTPRYLIKTRGQQVTLSCSPISGHRSVSWYQQTPGQGLQFLFEYFSETQRNKGNFPGRFSGRQFSNSRSEMNVSTLELGDSALYLCASSLASGPSRGFYGYTFGSGTRLTVV.

This clone is deemed hyperexpanded (1% or more). This chain links TRBV5-6 with TRBJ1-1, with TRBD1 as a possible D gene (5 bases). Germline V gene sequence: CDR1 SGHDT, CDR2 YYEEEE. The CDR3 is made up of 14 amino acids. Trimming cost V 4 bases and J 2 bases, with 12 bases left between them. CDR3 amino acids: CASSPDTVNTEAFF. CDR3 bases: TGTGCCAGCAGCCCGGACACCGTAAACACTGAAGCTTTCTTT.

This sequence joins TRBV4-1 and TRBJ2-3; D is perhaps TRBD2 (5 bases). Germline CDR1 and CDR2: MGHRA and YSYEKL. The V gene lost 0 bases and the J gene lost 2 bases, with 12 bases spanning the gap. The CDR3 runs 16 residues. CDR3 bases: TGCGCCAGCAGCCAAGATTGTGCTGGACTCACAGATACGCAGTATTTT. This encodes CASSQDCAGLTDTQYF.

The chain uses TRBV13 and TRBJ2-3, with 9 nucleotides matching TRBD2. The ends lost 2 bases at V and 0 bases at J; junction bases unmatched: 0. Germline CDR1 and CDR2: PRHDT and FYEKMQ (reference sequence). The CDR3 consists of 15 residues. In nucleotides, the CDR3 is TGTGCCAGCAGCTTACTAGCGGGGAGCACAGATACGCAGTATTTT. Translating gives CASSLLAGSTDTQYF.

The J gene is TRBJ2-5, the V gene TRBV5-4, with 8 bases identical to TRBD1. The CDR3 extends over 14 amino acids. After removal of 1 base from V and 1 base from J, the junction contained 0 bases not matched to a gene. Germline lookup yields CDR1 SGHNT and CDR2 YYREEE (reference sequence). The CDR3 spells CASSLTGGQETQYF. CDR3 DNA sequence: TGTGCCAGCAGCTTGACAGGGGGCCAAGAGACCCAGTACTTC.

The chain recombines TRBV9 with TRBJ2-5; weak D call: TRBD1 (7 bases). This CDR3 comprises 18 residues. Germline V gene lookup returns CDR1 SGDLS and CDR2 YYNGEE. The germline V and J ends were trimmed by 4 bases and 5 bases, with 27 bases remaining between them. CDR3 region: CASSPGGLAFSQGETQYF. For the CDR3, the DNA is TGTGCCAGCAGCCCAGGGGGGCTAGCGTTCTCCCAAGGGGAGACCCAGTACTTC.

This chain connects TRBV18 to TRBJ1-2, with 9 bases fitting TRBD1. This CDR3 region has 13 residues. The V gene end was trimmed by 3 bases and the J gene end by 11 bases; junction bases not matched to a gene: 7. Germline V gene data show CDR1 as KGHSH and CDR2 as LQKENI. The CDR3 nucleotides are TGTGCCAGCTCACCTTATCCTGGACAGGGGTACACCTTC. Protein product: CASSPYPGQGYTF.

This chain uses TRBV25-1 with TRBJ1-2, with a possible D match to TRBD1 (5 bases). The ends were cut back, 8 bases at V and 7 bases at J, with 14 bases in the middle. Germline CDR1 MGHDK, CDR2 SYGVNS. This CDR3 region has 12 residues. CDR3 sequence reads: CASGQGMGGYTF. The CDR3 region has the DNA TGTGCCAGCGGGCAGGGAATGGGTGGCTACACCTTC.